This T cell receptor (beta chain) was documented in a study of beta chain features in type 1 diabetes. Whole-study context: When patients were set against healthy donors, age, gender and cell yields were similar. Study findings and constraints: Researchers report that Type 1 diabetes patients had moderately but significantly shorter TCRB CDR3s across all four CD4+ subsets. A closer apparent resemblance between naive, central memory and Treg TCRB repertoires was seen in patients than in healthy donors.

The length of the CDR3 is 16 residues. V was clipped by 2 bases and J by 3 bases, with 16 bases between them. CDR1 and CDR2 (germline): KGHSH, LQKENI. This clone has more than one count but fewer than ten. The antigen remains undetermined. Blood was drawn once from each donor into heparinised tubes. The draws averaged about 110 mL. All of the isolated RNA was reverse transcribed, so expressed TCRB transcripts were sequenced. This table comes from immunoSEQ multiplex PCR, and its TCRdb copy is limited to in-frame clones, with some not included. This repertoire shows about 650,000 clones, 9.5% to 15% found once; its top ten account for 0.095% to 0.15%.

Sequencing input: naive CD4+ T cells from blood. The TCR originated in a man aged 25 to 40 with type 1 diabetes. The chain employs TRBV18 and TRBJ1-1, with D possibly matching TRBD1 (5 bases). The CDR3 region is CASSPTTFLGDTEAFF. In DNA form, the CDR3 reads TGTGCCAGCTCACCAACTACCTTCCTGGGGGACACTGAAGCTTTCTTT.